This TCR beta chain is drawn from a study of blood T cell repertoires in COVID-19. The overall study: Sources were T cells, B-cell-depleted T cells, or PBMCs; the material itself was cDNA or gDNA.

The CDR3 extends over 18 amino acids. Germline CDR1 is SGHAT and CDR2 is FQNNGV. The germline V and J ends were trimmed by 1 base and 1 base, with 16 bases remaining between them. Authors' analysis steps: The assay estimated nucleated cells by amplifying reference gene primers. Profiling relied on immunoSEQ multiplex PCR, and the TCRdb table lists in-frame clones only, not all of them. V, J and clone size reflect that table, while D and trimming were determined from the DNA. The repertoire holds around 110,000 clones, with about four fifths as singletons. This clone was recorded only once. The specimen sequenced was peripheral blood. The origin of this receptor is a human donor in a cohort sampled during active COVID-19. This rearrangement joins TRBV11-2 to TRBJ2-2, with D maybe TRBD2 (6 bases). CDR3 nucleotides: TGTGCCAGCAGCTTAGGAAACGGCTGGACTAAGAACACCGGGGAGCTGTTTTTT. This gives the protein CASSLGNGWTKNTGELFF.